This T cell receptor beta chain was recovered during a study of T cell repertoires in cytomegalovirus infection. Study summary: Well-studied HLA-B-restricted epitopes and recently identified HLA-C-restricted epitopes of CMV were both used in the study. Public TCR beta signatures provided an indication of both CMV infection and a matching HLA type.

CDR3 size: 16 residues. Germline loops: CDR1 MGHRA, CDR2 YSYEKL. Germline trimming cut 3 bases from V and 0 bases from J; bases unmatched to any gene: 6. To note about this clonotype: Antigen: not known.

MiXCR was run by TCRdb on the reads, yielding one entry per CDR3 protein. The data hold approximately 100,000 distinct CDR3 sequences, with less than 55% observed a single time. Whole-study findings and limits: CMV carriers having the relevant HLA were flagged by cumulative public TCR beta family frequency. CMV-specific TCR beta clonotypes restricted by HLA-C dominated the ex vivo response.

The TCR sequence derives from a human donor in good health (CMV status not recorded). Some clones in this sample may be carry-over from other donors' samples. The chain has TRBV4-1 and TRBJ2-7; TRBD1 agrees at 9 bases. The sequencing used CD8+ T cells from cultured PBMCs, collected from culture after CMV antigen stimulation. CDR3 sequence (DNA): TGCGCCAGCAGCCAGGAGGGGACAGGGTTCTCCTACGAGCAGTACTTC. As protein: CASSQEGTGFSYEQYF.